Included here is one TCR beta chain sequence, with context. Its antigen is as yet unknown. The repertoire was sequenced with immunoSEQ multiplex PCR; TCRdb's copy has only in-frame clones and lacks some. The sample consists of tens of thousands of clones, about three quarters of them appearing once. The data originate from a study of vaccination effects on CD4 cells after COVID-19. Study information: Antigen-specific CD4+ T cells were first expanded with viral peptide pools by the ViraFEST assay and only then sequenced. Study-wide results and caveats: Convalescent patients in the study were few, and early post-infection timepoints were absent.

Per the germline V gene, CDR1 is SGHTA and CDR2 is FQGTGA. The CDR3 is made up of 15 amino acids. Deletions cut 5 bases from V and 1 base from J, with 14 bases between. Isolation of CD4+ T cells took place after approximately ten days of culture. SARS-CoV-2 infected the person between March and December 2020, as confirmed by PCR. The clonotype was recovered from a human donor who had a prior SARS-CoV-2 infection. The starting material was CD4+ T cells from PBMCs cultured without peptide, obtained before COVID-19 vaccination. The gene calls are TRBV7-3 and TRBJ1-1; no reliable D call. DNA of the CDR3: TGTGCCAGCAGCCCGGGAATACAAGCGAACACTGAAGCTTTCTTT. It codes for CASSPGIQANTEAFF. Full variable domain (outside the CDR3, taken from reference TRBV7-3 and TRBJ1-1): GAGVSQTPSNKVTEKGKYVELRCDPISGHTALYWYRQSLGQGPEFLIYFQGTGAADDSGLPNDRFFAVRPEGSVSTLKIQRTERGDSAVYLCASSPGIQANTEAFFGQGTRLTVV.